The source of this TCR beta chain is a study of CD8+ T cells in alopecia areata. cDNA reverse transcribed from extracted RNA served as the sequencing template. TCRdb keeps only in-frame clones here, not all; method: immunoSEQ multiplex PCR. This table holds around 200,000 clones, almost 65% found once. The V gene end was trimmed by 2 bases and the J gene end by 1 base; junction bases not matched to a gene: 8. CDR1 and CDR2 (germline): GTSNPN, SVGIG (reference sequence). This CDR3 is 16 amino acids long. This TCR was recovered from a human donor with alopecia areata. The J gene is TRBJ2-3, the V gene TRBV30, with 8 bases aligning to TRBD2. This sample comprised CD4+ T cells sorted from blood, obtained at week 0. This CDR3 is CAWSSVTGGGTDTQYF. CDR3 bases: TGTGCCTGGAGTTCGGTTACGGGGGGGGGCACAGATACGCAGTATTTT.